This is a list of T cell receptor beta chains from one sample in a study of OX40 agonist ivuxolimab in advanced cancers. Sequencing used immunoSEQ multiplex PCR; TCRdb keeps in-frame clones, though not all of them. The table includes about 63,000 clones, more than 60% detected once. The input for sequencing was CD4+ or CD8+ T cells sorted from blood, taken in a trial of the OX40 agonist ivuxolimab. The receptor source for this set is an adult with an advanced solid tumor such as melanoma, head and neck, liver or kidney cancer. Both conserved end residues are part of each CDR3. A D gene is named only where the DNA matches it firmly. Rows give clone size only sometimes, using once, few, many, or a class for an expanded clone.

j_call d_call v_call clone_size cdr3_aa cdr3_nt
TRBJ2-1 NA TRBV11-2 NA CASSLDRSHQQFF TGTGCCAGCAGCTTGGACCGTAGCCACCAGCAGTTCTTC
TRBJ1-2 NA TRBV7-9 NA CASSTDTYFYGYTF TGTGCCAGCAGCACGGACACCTATTTCTATGGCTACACCTTC
TRBJ2-7 NA TRBV2 once CASSEHSLGLNYEQYF TGTGCCAGCAGTGAACATTCTCTGGGGCTTAACTACGAGCAGTACTTC
TRBJ1-1 NA TRBV4-2 NA CASRKDPTGTEAFF TGTGCCAGCAGGAAAGATCCTACCGGCACTGAAGCTTTCTTT
TRBJ1-2 NA TRBV7-9 medium-sized CASSLLAGAGDGYTF TGTGCCAGCAGCTTATTGGCAGGGGCGGGAGATGGCTACACCTTC
TRBJ1-4 NA TRBV11-2 NA CASSFGGSEKLFF TGTGCCAGCAGCTTCGGGGGAAGTGAAAAACTGTTTTTT
TRBJ1-1 TRBD1 TRBV7-3 NA CASSSSGTGFRVMNTEAFF TGTGCCAGCAGCTCAAGCGGGACAGGGTTCCGGGTCATGAACACTGAAGCTTTCTTT
TRBJ2-5 NA TRBV6-1 NA CASTQRGGGETQYF TGTGCCAGCACTCAAAGAGGCGGGGGCGAGACCCAGTACTTC
TRBJ2-5 NA TRBV4-2 NA CASSQDPGARETQYF TGTGCCAGCAGCCAAGATCCGGGGGCAAGAGAGACCCAGTACTTC
TRBJ1-1 TRBD1 TRBV19 NA CASTLGQGRNTEAFF TGTGCCAGTACCCTGGGACAGGGGAGGAACACTGAAGCTTTCTTT
TRBJ1-1 TRBD1 TRBV6-4 NA CASSPIPGQGPFF TGTGCCAGCAGTCCGATACCGGGACAGGGACCTTTCTTT
TRBJ2-7 NA TRBV2 NA CASSRLGYEQYF TGTGCCAGCAGCCGCCTCGGTTACGAGCAGTACTTC
TRBJ1-3 NA TRBV19 medium-sized CAAGPTSGNTIYF TGTGCCGCAGGCCCCACCTCTGGAAACACCATATATTTT
TRBJ1-1 NA TRBV5-1 few CASSTQGVNTEAFF TGCGCCAGCAGCACTCAGGGTGTGAACACTGAAGCTTTCTTT
TRBJ1-2 NA TRBV7-9 NA CASSLGGSYGYTF TGTGCCAGCAGCTTAGGTGGGAGCTATGGCTACACCTTC
TRBJ2-1 NA TRBV29-1 NA CSLGGIEQFF TGCAGCCTGGGGGGAATAGAGCAGTTCTTC
TRBJ1-5 NA TRBV4-1 NA CASSQGDLGGNQPQHF TGCGCCAGCAGCCAAGGAGACCTGGGCGGGAATCAGCCCCAGCATTTT
TRBJ1-1 NA TRBV6-5 NA CASSYSNRVDTEAFF TGTGCCAGCAGTTATTCGAATAGGGTGGACACTGAAGCTTTCTTT
TRBJ2-5 NA TRBV27 NA CASSPIWGETQYF TGTGCCAGCAGTCCAATCTGGGGAGAGACCCAGTACTTC
TRBJ1-2 NA TRBV28 few CASSTNYGYTF TGTGCCAGCAGTACTAACTATGGCTACACCTTC
TRBJ2-1 NA TRBV2 NA CASSLVTSYNEQFF TGTGCCAGCAGTTTGGTGACCTCTTACAATGAGCAGTTCTTC
TRBJ2-1 TRBD2 TRBV11-3 NA CASSPRTSRNEQFF TGTGCCAGCAGTCCCCGGACTAGTAGAAATGAGCAGTTCTTC
TRBJ2-1 TRBD2 TRBV7-3 few CASSLVVTSDSYNEQFF TGTGCCAGCAGCTTAGTCGTGACTAGCGACTCCTACAATGAGCAGTTCTTC
TRBJ2-5 TRBD1 TRBV4-1 NA CASSQDGTGRRETQYF TGCGCCAGCAGCCAAGATGGGACAGGGAGAAGGGAGACCCAGTACTTC
TRBJ1-2 NA TRBV30 NA CAWRGGHFYGYTF TGTGCCTGGAGGGGGGGGCATTTCTATGGCTACACCTTC
TRBJ2-2 NA TRBV15 NA CATSRGLTGELFF TGTGCCACCAGCAGAGGCCTAACCGGGGAGCTGTTTTTT
TRBJ1-3 NA TRBV19 NA CASSPMSSGNTIYF TGTGCCAGTAGTCCGATGAGCTCTGGAAACACCATATATTTT
TRBJ2-7 NA TRBV7-9 NA CASSLGGTFGEQYF TGTGCCAGCAGCTTAGGGGGGACTTTTGGCGAGCAGTACTTC
TRBJ2-7 NA TRBV21-1 once CASSKLSGGCHEQYF TGTGCCAGCAGCAAATTGTCAGGGGGATGCCACGAGCAGTACTTC
TRBJ2-7 NA TRBV23-1 NA CASRAGIYEQYF TGCGCCAGCAGGGCAGGGATCTACGAGCAGTACTTC
TRBJ2-3 NA TRBV11-3 NA CASSPSGTGPVKYF TGTGCCAGCAGCCCTAGCGGGACAGGCCCGGTCAAGTATTTT
TRBJ2-1 TRBD2 TRBV30 NA CAWARPGLASQQFF TGTGCCTGGGCGAGACCGGGACTAGCCAGTCAGCAGTTCTTC
TRBJ2-1 TRBD2 TRBV14 once CASSQDNRTSGTYNEQFF TGTGCCAGCAGCCAAGATAATCGGACTAGCGGGACTTACAATGAGCAGTTCTTC
TRBJ2-5 NA TRBV12-5 once CASGLVPGQETQYF TGTGCTAGTGGTTTGGTACCGGGACAAGAGACCCAGTACTTC
TRBJ1-6 NA TRBV18 NA CASSPMGTENSPLHF TGTGCCAGCTCACCAATGGGGACCGAGAATTCACCCCTCCACTTT
TRBJ2-7 NA TRBV7-3 NA CASSFAAGDYEQYF TGTGCCAGCAGCTTTGCGGCTGGGGACTACGAGCAGTACTTC
TRBJ1-4 NA TRBV6-1 NA CASSDDFGEKLFF TGTGCCAGCAGTGACGACTTCGGTGAAAAACTGTTTTTT
TRBJ2-7 TRBD1 TRBV7-9 NA CASSRGQGMYEQYF TGTGCCAGCAGCCGCGGACAGGGAATGTACGAGCAGTACTTC
TRBJ1-3 NA TRBV19 NA CASSIAGSSGNTIYF TGTGCCAGTAGTATCGCAGGGAGCTCTGGAAACACCATATATTTT
TRBJ1-2 NA TRBV30 NA CAWSVGGVHYGYTF TGTGCCTGGAGTGTAGGGGGGGTACACTATGGCTACACCTTC
TRBJ2-3 NA TRBV27 few CASRMVGADTQYF TGTGCCAGCAGAATGGTGGGTGCAGATACGCAGTATTTT
TRBJ2-1 NA TRBV19 few CASRSTSSSYNEQFF TGTGCCAGTAGATCGACATCGAGCTCCTACAATGAGCAGTTCTTC
TRBJ1-1 NA TRBV5-4 NA CASSLWPGQAFF TGTGCCAGCAGCTTGTGGCCAGGGCAGGCTTTCTTT
TRBJ1-5 NA TRBV29-1 NA CSVQDTSSNQPQHF TGCAGCGTTCAGGACACCTCGAGCAATCAGCCCCAGCATTTT
TRBJ2-2 NA TRBV5-4 NA CASSPESGTGELFF TGTGCCAGCAGCCCCGAGAGCGGCACCGGGGAGCTGTTTTTT
TRBJ2-7 TRBD2 TRBV5-4 NA CASSLDGGRYEQYF TGTGCCAGCAGCTTGGACGGCGGGAGATACGAGCAGTACTTC
TRBJ2-4 NA TRBV18 NA CASSPGQGGNIQYF TGTGCCAGCTCACCAGGGCAGGGAGGCAACATTCAGTACTTC
TRBJ2-7 TRBD1 TRBV7-6 NA CASSLDSGTGFFEQYF TGTGCCAGCAGCTTAGATTCCGGGACAGGGTTCTTCGAGCAGTACTTC
TRBJ1-3 NA TRBV7-9 NA CASSPDLSSGNTIYF TGTGCCAGCAGCCCTGATCTTAGCTCTGGAAACACCATATATTTT
TRBJ1-3 NA TRBV6-5 few CASSSLGGAEGNTIYF TGTGCCAGCAGTTCCCTCGGGGGGGCGGAAGGAAACACCATATATTTT
TRBJ2-7 TRBD2 TRBV4-1 few CASSQDEAGDRQQYF TGCGCCAGCAGCCAAGATGAGGCGGGAGACCGCCAGCAGTACTTC
TRBJ2-7 NA TRBV2 once CASRASFYYEQYF TGTGCCAGCAGAGCCTCATTTTACTACGAGCAGTACTTC
TRBJ2-1 NA TRBV6-1 NA CASSTVLATNEQFF TGTGCCAGCAGCACTGTGTTAGCCACGAATGAGCAGTTCTTC
TRBJ2-3 NA TRBV7-8 NA CASSHHGGASTDTQYF TGTGCCAGCAGCCATCACGGCGGGGCTAGCACAGATACGCAGTATTTT
TRBJ1-1 TRBD1 TRBV6-6 NA CASSLTGVTEAFF TGTGCCAGCAGCCTGACAGGGGTCACTGAAGCTTTCTTT